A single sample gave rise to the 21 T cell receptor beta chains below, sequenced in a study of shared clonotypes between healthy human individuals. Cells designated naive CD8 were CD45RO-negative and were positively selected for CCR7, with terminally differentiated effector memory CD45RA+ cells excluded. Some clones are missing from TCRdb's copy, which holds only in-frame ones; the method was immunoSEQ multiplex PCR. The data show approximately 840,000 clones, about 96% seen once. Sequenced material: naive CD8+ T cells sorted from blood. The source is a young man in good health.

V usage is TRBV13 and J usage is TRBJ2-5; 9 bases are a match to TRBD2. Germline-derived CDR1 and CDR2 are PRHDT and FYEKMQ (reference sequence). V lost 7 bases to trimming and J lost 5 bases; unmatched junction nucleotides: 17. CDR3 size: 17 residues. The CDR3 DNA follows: TGTGCCAGCAATCACGCGTCGGGCGGGAGGGCCCCGGAGACCCAGTACTTC. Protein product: CASNHASGGRAPETQYF. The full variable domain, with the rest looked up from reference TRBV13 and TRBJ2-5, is AAGVIQSPRHLIKEKRETATLKCYPIPRHDTVYWYQQGPGQDPQFLISFYEKMQSDKGSIPDRFSAQQFSDYHSELNMSSLELGDSALYFCASNHASGGRAPETQYFGPGTRLLVL.

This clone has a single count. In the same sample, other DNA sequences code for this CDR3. CDR3 residues: CASSVVATDTQYF. The CDR3 DNA is TGTGCCAGCAGCGTAGTGGCCACAGATACGCAGTATTTT. The rearrangement uses TRBV9 and TRBJ2-3; unclear D gene. Germline lookup yields CDR1 SGDLS and CDR2 YYNGEE. With 0 bases removed from V and 2 bases from J, the gap between germline ends came to 4 bases. CDR3 size: 13 residues.

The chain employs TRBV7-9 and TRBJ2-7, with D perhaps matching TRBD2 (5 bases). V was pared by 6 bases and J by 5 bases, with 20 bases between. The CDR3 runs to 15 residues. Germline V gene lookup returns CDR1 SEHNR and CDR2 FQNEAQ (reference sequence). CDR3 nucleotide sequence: TGTGCCAGCAGTTTAACGGAGGCAGGTAACGACGAGCAGTACTTC. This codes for CASSLTEAGNDEQYF.

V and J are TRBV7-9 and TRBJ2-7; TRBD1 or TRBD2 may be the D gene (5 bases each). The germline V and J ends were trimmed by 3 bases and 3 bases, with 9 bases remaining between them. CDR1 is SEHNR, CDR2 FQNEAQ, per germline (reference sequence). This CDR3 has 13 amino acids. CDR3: CASSLLGGYEQYF. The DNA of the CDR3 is TGTGCCAGCAGCTTGCTTGGGGGCTACGAGCAGTACTTC.

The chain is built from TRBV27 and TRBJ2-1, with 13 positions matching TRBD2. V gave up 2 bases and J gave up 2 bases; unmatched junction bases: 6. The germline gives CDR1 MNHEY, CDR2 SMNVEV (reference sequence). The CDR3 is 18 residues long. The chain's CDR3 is CASSLGTSGISTYNEQFF. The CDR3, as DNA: TGTGCCAGCAGTTTAGGGACTAGCGGGATAAGCACCTACAATGAGCAGTTCTTC.

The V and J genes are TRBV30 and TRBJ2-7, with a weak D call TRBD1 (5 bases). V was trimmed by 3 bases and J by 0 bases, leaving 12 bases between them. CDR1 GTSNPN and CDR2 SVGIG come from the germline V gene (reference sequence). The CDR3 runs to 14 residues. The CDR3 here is CAWRDSASSYEQYF. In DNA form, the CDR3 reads TGTGCCTGGAGAGACAGTGCCTCCTCCTACGAGCAGTACTTC. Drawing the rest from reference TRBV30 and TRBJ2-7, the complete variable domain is SQTIHQWPATLVQPVGSPLSLECTVEGTSNPNLYWYRQAAGRGLQLLFYSVGIGQISSEVPQNLSASRPQDRQFILSSKKLLLSDSGFYLCAWRDSASSYEQYFGPGTRLTVT.

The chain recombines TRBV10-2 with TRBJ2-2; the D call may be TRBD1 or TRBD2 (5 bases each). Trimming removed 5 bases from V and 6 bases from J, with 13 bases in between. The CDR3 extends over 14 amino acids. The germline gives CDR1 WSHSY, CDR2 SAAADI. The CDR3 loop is CASSPGTFSGELFF. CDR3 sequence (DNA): TGCGCCAGCAGTCCGGGGACCTTCTCCGGGGAGCTGTTTTTT.

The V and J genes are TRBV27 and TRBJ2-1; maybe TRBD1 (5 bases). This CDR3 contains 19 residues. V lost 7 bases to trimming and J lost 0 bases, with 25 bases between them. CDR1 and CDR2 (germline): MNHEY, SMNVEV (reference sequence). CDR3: CASMSPDRTHLLSYNEQFF. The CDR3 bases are TGTGCCAGCATGAGCCCAGACAGAACCCACTTACTCTCCTACAATGAGCAGTTCTTC.

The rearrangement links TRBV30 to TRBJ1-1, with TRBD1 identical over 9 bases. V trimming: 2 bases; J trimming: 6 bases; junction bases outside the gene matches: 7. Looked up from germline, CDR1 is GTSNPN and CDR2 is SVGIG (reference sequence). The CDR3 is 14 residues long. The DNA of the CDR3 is TGTGCCTGGAGTCAGGGACAGGGTGGCTCTGAAGCTTTCTTT. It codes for CAWSQGQGGSEAFF.

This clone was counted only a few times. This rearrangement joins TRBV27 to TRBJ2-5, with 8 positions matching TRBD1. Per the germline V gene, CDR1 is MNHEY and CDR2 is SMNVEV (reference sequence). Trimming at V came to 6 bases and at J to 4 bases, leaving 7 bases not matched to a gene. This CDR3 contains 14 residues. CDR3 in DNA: TGTGCCAGCAGCCGGACAGGGATCTTAGAGACCCAGTACTTC. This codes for CASSRTGILETQYF.

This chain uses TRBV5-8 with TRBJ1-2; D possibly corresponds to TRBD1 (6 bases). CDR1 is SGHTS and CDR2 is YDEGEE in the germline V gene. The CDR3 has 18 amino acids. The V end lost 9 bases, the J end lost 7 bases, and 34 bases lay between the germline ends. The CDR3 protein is CATSYNRSLWPLTGGYTF. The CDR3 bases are TGTGCCACCTCTTACAACCGAAGCTTGTGGCCCTTGACAGGTGGCTACACCTTC.

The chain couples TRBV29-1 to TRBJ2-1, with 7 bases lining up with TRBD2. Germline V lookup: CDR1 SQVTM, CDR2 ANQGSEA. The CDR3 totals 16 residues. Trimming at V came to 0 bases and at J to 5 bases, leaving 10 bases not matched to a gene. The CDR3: CSVEDFGGTTDNEQFF. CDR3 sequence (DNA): TGCAGCGTTGAAGATTTCGGGGGGACTACAGACAATGAGCAGTTCTTC.

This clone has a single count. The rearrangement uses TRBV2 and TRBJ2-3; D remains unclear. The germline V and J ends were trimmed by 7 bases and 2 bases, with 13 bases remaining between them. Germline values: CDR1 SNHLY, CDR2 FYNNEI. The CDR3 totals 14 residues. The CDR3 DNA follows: TGTGCCAGCACAGTAATAGATGACACAGATACGCAGTATTTT. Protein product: CASTVIDDTDTQYF.

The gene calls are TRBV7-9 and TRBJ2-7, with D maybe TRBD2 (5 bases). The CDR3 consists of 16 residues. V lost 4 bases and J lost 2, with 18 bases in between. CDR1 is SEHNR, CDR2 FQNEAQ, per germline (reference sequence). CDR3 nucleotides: TGTGCCAGCAGCTCGACTCCATACGGGGAAACCTACGAGCAGTACTTC. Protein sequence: CASSSTPYGETYEQYF.

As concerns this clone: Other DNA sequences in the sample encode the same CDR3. The CDR3 DNA is TGTGCCAGCAGCCTGACAGGCTACGAGCAGTACTTC. Amino acids: CASSLTGYEQYF. The chain uses TRBV5-5 and TRBJ2-7; possibly TRBD1 for D (6 bases). The CDR3 is 12 residues long. Trimming left V 4 bases short and J 3 bases short, with 8 bases between. Germline V lookup: CDR1 SGHKS, CDR2 YYEKEE (reference sequence).

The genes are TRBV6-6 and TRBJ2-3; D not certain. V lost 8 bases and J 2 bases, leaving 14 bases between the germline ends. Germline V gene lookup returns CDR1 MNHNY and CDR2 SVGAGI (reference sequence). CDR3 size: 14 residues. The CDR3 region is CASSRLGPTDTQYF. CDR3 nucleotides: TGTGCCAGCTCGCGGTTAGGGCCCACAGATACGCAGTATTTT.

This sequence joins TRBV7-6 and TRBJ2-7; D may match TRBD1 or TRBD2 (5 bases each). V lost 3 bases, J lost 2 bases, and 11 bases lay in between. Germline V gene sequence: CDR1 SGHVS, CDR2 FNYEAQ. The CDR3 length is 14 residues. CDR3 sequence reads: CASSFGTSTYEQYF. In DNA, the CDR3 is TGTGCCAGCAGCTTCGGGACCTCTACCTACGAGCAGTACTTC.

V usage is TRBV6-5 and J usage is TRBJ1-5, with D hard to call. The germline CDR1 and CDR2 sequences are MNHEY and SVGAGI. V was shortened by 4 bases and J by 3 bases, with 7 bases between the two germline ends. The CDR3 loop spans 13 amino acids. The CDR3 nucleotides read TGTGCCAGCAGTTTACAGATCAATCAGCCCCAGCATTTT. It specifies CASSLQINQPQHF.

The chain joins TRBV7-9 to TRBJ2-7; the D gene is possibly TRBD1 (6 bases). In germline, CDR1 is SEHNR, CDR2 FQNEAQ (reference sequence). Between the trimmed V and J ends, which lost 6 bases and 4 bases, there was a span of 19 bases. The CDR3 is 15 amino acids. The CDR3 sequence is CASSTTGQGFYEQYF. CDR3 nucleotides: TGTGCCAGCAGTACCACCGGCCAGGGGTTTTACGAGCAGTACTTC.

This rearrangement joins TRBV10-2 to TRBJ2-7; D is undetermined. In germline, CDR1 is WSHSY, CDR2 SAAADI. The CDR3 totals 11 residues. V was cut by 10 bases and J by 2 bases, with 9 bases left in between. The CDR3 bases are TGCGCCACTTTACAAACCTACGAGCAGTACTTC. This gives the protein CATLQTYEQYF.

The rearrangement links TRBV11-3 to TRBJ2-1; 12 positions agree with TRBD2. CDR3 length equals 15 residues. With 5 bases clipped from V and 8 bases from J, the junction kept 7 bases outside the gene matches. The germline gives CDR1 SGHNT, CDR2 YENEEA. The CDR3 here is CASSRRTSGTDEQFF. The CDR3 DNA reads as TGTGCCAGCAGCCGGAGGACTAGCGGGACTGATGAGCAGTTCTTC.